The present TCR beta chain was sequenced within a study of shared clonotypes between healthy human individuals. Looked up from germline, CDR1 is SGHTA and CDR2 is FQGNSA. V was cut by 5 bases and J by 6 bases, with 16 bases left in between. CDR3 length: 14 residues. How the authors handled the data: Sequence data from immunoSEQ were junction-only and lacked quality scores; consequently, filtering differed. The repertoire was sequenced with immunoSEQ multiplex PCR; TCRdb's copy has only in-frame clones and lacks some. V, J and clone size derive from that table, while D and trimming were established from the DNA sequence. Counted here are under 2.5 million clones, 85% to 95% occurring once; the ten biggest clones make up 0.37%. A CD45RA+ naive subset and a CD45RA-negative memory subset were split from CD4+ cells.

The chain has TRBV7-2 and TRBJ1-1, with a weak D call TRBD1 (6 bases). The sample taken for sequencing was naive CD4+ T cells from PBMCs. The subset here: CD45RA+ positively selected. This TCR came from a man younger than 35 in good health. Some clones in this sample may be carry-over from other donors' samples. DNA for the CDR3: TGTGCCAGCAGCGACTATGGGGGGGCAGCTGAAGCTTTCTTT. It translates to CASSDYGGAAEAFF.